This T cell receptor beta chain came from a study of shared T cell receptors in the human thymus. V lost 4 bases and J lost 0; bases outside the gene matches: 8. The germline gives CDR1 MDHEN, CDR2 SYDVKM. The length of the CDR3 is 16 residues. The assay was immunoSEQ multiplex PCR, and TCRdb's table has in-frame clones only and misses some. The top ten hold more than 0.01% of the sample, which has about 540,000 clones, approximately 80% seen once. This sample also appeared in a second study, on human thymus T cells. From that second work: Thymus tissue for the work was resected from patients undergoing corrective heart surgery. Across thymic and blood repertoires, the usage of V and J genes appeared to be biased. As related research reported, thymic repertoires overlapped highly among unrelated individuals.

This clonotype originated in a boy under two years old with a congenital heart defect. Sequencing was performed on thymocytes. V is TRBV28 and J is TRBJ1-1; 7 bases are a match to TRBD1. The CDR3 loop is CASSSHHRGVNTEAFF. The DNA of the CDR3 is TGTGCCAGCAGTTCCCACCACAGGGGCGTGAACACTGAAGCTTTCTTT.